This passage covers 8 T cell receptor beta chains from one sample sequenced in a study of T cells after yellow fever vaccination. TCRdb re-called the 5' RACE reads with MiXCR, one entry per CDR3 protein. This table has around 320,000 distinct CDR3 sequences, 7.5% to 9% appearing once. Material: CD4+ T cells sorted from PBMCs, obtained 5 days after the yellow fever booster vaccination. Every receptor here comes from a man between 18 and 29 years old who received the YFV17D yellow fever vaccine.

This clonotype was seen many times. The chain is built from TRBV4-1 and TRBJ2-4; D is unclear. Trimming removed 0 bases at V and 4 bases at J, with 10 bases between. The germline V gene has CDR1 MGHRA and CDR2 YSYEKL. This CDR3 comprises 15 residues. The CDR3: CASSQDLTFKNIQYF. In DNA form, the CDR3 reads TGCGCCAGCAGCCAAGATCTGACCTTTAAAAACATTCAGTACTTC.

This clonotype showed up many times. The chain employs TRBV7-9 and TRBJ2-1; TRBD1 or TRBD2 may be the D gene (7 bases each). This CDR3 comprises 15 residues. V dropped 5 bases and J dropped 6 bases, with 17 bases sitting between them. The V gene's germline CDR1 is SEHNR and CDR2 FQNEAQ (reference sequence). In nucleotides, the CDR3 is TGTGCCAGCAGCCAGGGGACAGCGGGGAGCAATGAGCAGTTCTTC. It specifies CASSQGTAGSNEQFF.

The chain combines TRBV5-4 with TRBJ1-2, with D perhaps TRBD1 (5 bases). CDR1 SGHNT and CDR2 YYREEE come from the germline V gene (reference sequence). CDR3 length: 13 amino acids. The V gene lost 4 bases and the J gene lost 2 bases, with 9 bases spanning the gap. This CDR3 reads CASSRGVNYGYTF. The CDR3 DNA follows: TGTGCCAGCAGCAGGGGAGTGAACTATGGCTACACCTTC.

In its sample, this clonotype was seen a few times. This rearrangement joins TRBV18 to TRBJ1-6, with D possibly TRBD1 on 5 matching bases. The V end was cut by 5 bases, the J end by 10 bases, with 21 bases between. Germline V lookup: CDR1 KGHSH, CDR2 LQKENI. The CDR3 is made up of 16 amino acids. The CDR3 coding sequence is TGTGCCAGCTCAGAGACGGACTTACCGGCAGGGTCACCCCTCCACTTT. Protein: CASSETDLPAGSPLHF.

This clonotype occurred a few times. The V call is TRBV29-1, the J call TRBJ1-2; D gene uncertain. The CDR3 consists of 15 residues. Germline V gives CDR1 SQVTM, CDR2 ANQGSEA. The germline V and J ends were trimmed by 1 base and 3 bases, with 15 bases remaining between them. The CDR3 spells CSVEGAAETYYGYTF. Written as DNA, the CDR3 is TGCAGCGTTGAAGGGGCGGCGGAAACATACTATGGCTACACCTTC.

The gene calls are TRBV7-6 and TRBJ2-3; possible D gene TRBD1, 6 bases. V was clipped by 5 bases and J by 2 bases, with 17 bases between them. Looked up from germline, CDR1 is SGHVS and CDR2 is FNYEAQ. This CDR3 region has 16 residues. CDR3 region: CASSQQPWGHTDTQYF. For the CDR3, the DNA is TGTGCCAGCAGCCAACAGCCTTGGGGGCACACAGATACGCAGTATTTT.

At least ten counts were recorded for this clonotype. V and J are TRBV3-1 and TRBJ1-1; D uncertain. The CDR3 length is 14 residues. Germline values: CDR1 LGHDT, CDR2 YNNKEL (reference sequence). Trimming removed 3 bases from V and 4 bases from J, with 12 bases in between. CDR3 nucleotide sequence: TGTGCCAGCAGCCAGACGGTTTATCGCACTGAAGCTTTCTTT. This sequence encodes CASSQTVYRTEAFF.

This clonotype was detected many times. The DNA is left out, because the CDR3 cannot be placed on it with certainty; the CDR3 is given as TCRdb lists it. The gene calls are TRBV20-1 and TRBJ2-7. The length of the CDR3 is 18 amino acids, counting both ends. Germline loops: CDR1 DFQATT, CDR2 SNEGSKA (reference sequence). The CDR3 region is CSARGFGNGTEPSYEQYV.